This record covers a single T cell receptor (beta chain). Trimming removed 3 bases from V and 2 bases from J; junction bases left unmatched: 13. The CDR3 consists of 18 residues. Germline V CDR1 and CDR2: SGHAT, FQNNGV. The sample comes from a study of relationships among human T cell subsets. TCR alpha and beta CDR3s were amplified from mRNA by semiquantitative ARM-PCR. ARM-PCR used tagged nested gene-specific primers, then communal superprimers for exponential amplification. TCRdb analysed the multiplex PCR reads with MiXCR anew, one entry per CDR3 protein. This sample has fewer than 18,000 distinct CDR3 sequences, with roughly 60% found just once.

This rearrangement joins TRBV11-2 to TRBJ2-3; the match to TRBD2 covers 8 bases. Material: total T cells sorted from blood. The sequence was obtained from a middle-aged man in good health. CDR3 sequence (DNA): TGTGCCAGCAGCTTCTATCGGGGCCTGACTAGCGTCACAGATACGCAGTATTTT. Its translation: CASSFYRGLTSVTDTQYF.